A single sample gave rise to the 15 T cell receptor beta chains below, sequenced in a study of blood T cell repertoires in COVID-19. Only in-frame clones appear in the TCRdb table, and some are missing; sequencing was by immunoSEQ multiplex PCR. The sample gives approximately 220,000 clones, roughly 88% of which show up once; 3.5% to 4.5% is in the top ten. Sequenced material: PBMCs or T cells enriched from blood (not recorded which). The receptors here all came from a woman in her 40s with acute COVID-19.

J is TRBJ1-2 and V is TRBV6-5; no clear D gene. Trimming pared 5 bases from V and 11 bases from J, leaving 12 bases between. Germline V lookup: CDR1 MNHEY, CDR2 SVGAGI. The CDR3 is made up of 11 amino acids. The CDR3 coding sequence is TGTGCCAGCAGTCCCTTCTACCGTTACACCTTC. Its protein product is CASSPFYRYTF.

The chain is built from TRBV7-9 and TRBJ2-5; TRBD1 matches at 9 bases. The germline CDR1 and CDR2 sequences are SEHNR and FQNEAQ (reference sequence). CDR3 size: 14 residues. With 6 bases clipped from V and 4 bases from J, the junction kept 6 bases outside the gene matches. This chain's CDR3 is CASRPTGGAETQYF. CDR3 sequence (DNA): TGTGCCAGCAGGCCTACAGGGGGCGCAGAGACCCAGTACTTC.

The rearrangement links TRBV10-3 to TRBJ2-1; 9 positions match TRBD2. Germline CDR1 reads ENHRY; CDR2 reads SYGVKD. V shed 6 bases, J shed 6 bases, and the junction held 9 bases outside the gene matches. This CDR3 comprises 15 residues. CDR3 coding DNA: TGTGCCATCAGGGACCCCGGGACTAGCCTCAATGAGCAGTTCTTC. It is translated as CAIRDPGTSLNEQFF.

The rearrangement joins TRBV5-4 to TRBJ1-6, with a weak D call TRBD1 (5 bases). Germline lookup yields CDR1 SGHNT and CDR2 YYREEE (reference sequence). This CDR3 has 15 residues. Trimming shortened V by 0 bases and J by 7 bases, and 11 bases separated the two germline ends. The CDR3 region is CASSLARGLNSPLHF. The CDR3 DNA sequence: TGTGCCAGCAGCTTGGCCCGGGGGTTGAATTCACCCCTCCACTTT.

The V and J genes are TRBV7-2 and TRBJ2-2; unclear D gene. Trimming cost V 5 bases and J 4 bases, with 14 bases left between them. The CDR3 has 15 residues. CDR1 is SGHTA and CDR2 is FQGNSA in the germline V gene. Here the CDR3 DNA reads TGTGCCAGCAGCGCCAACAGATTAATCACCGGGGAGCTGTTTTTT. Encoded protein: CASSANRLITGELFF.

The J gene is TRBJ2-7, the V gene TRBV7-8; the D gene is possibly TRBD1 (6 bases). This CDR3 has 15 residues. V was clipped by 1 base and J by 5 bases, with 15 bases between them. CDR1 is SGHVS, CDR2 FQNEAQ, per germline. This CDR3 is CASSLVFGQYHEQYV. In nucleotides, the CDR3 is TGTGCCAGCAGCTTAGTCTTCGGACAGTATCACGAGCAGTACGTC.

The V call is TRBV11-2, the J call TRBJ2-7; D might be TRBD2 (5 bases). With 1 base removed from V and 4 bases from J, the gap between germline ends came to 17 bases. CDR3 length: 16 amino acids. Germline V gene lookup returns CDR1 SGHAT and CDR2 FQNNGV. The CDR3 reads CASSLVSSGWYYEQYF. The CDR3 bases are TGTGCCAGCAGCTTAGTCTCGTCGGGATGGTATTACGAGCAGTACTTC. The complete variable domain, with remaining parts taken from reference TRBV11-2 and TRBJ2-7, reads EAGVAQSPRYKIIEKRQSVAFWCNPISGHATLYWYQQILGQGPKLLIQFQNNGVVDDSQLPKDRFSAERLKGVDSTLKIQPAKLEDSAVYLCASSLVSSGWYYEQYFGPGTRLTVT.

The chain is built from TRBV27 and TRBJ1-6; 11 nucleotides match TRBD1. The length of the CDR3 is 15 residues. J gave up 9 bases and V 5 bases, and 6 bases lay outside the gene matches. The germline CDR1 and CDR2 sequences are MNHEY and SMNVEV (reference sequence). CDR3 in DNA: TGTGCCAGCAGTAAGAGGACAGGGGGCTCTTCACCCCTCCACTTT. Translation: CASSKRTGGSSPLHF.

This chain links TRBV19 with TRBJ2-2; 9 bases map to TRBD1. V was pared by 6 bases and J by 8 bases, with 10 bases of the junction left unmatched. CDR3 length: 15 residues. Germline V gives CDR1 LNHDA, CDR2 SQIVND (reference sequence). CDR3 nucleotide sequence: TGTGCCAGTAGCGCCCCCGGGACAGGGTCAGGGGAGCTGTTTTTT. This translates into CASSAPGTGSGELFF. Full variable domain (remainder filled in from reference TRBV19 and TRBJ2-2): DGGITQSPKYLFRKEGQNVTLSCEQNLNHDAMYWYRQDPGQGLRLIYYSQIVNDFQKGDIAEGYSVSREKKESFPLTVTSAQKNPTAFYLCASSAPGTGSGELFFGEGSRLTVL.

The genes are TRBV15 and TRBJ2-1; 8 bases fit TRBD2. CDR1 and CDR2 from the germline V gene are LNHNV and YYDKDF (reference sequence). V was clipped by 5 bases and J by 7 bases; unmatched bases: 13. This CDR3 is 16 amino acids long. CDR3 coding DNA: TGTGCCACCAGCGTGGCTAGCGGGTTGGGGTTGAATGAGCAGTTCTTC. As protein: CATSVASGLGLNEQFF.

This chain uses TRBV10-3 with TRBJ1-1; 7 nucleotides align to TRBD1. Germline CDR1 ENHRY, CDR2 SYGVKD. The CDR3 runs to 14 residues. V was pared by 3 bases and J by 1 base, with 2 bases of the junction left unmatched. CDR3 bases: TGTGCCATCAGTGATGGGACAGAGAACACTGAAGCTTTCTTT. Protein sequence: CAISDGTENTEAFF.

The DNA for the CDR3 is TGCGCCAGCAGCTTGGCCGCGGTCGGAGGCTACACCTTC. As protein: CASSLAAVGGYTF. V gene TRBV5-1 combines with J gene TRBJ1-2; D ambiguous. The germline V gene has CDR1 SGHRS and CDR2 YFSETQ. V lost 0 bases and J 8 bases, leaving 11 bases between the germline ends. The CDR3 runs to 13 residues.

The rearrangement links TRBV7-9 to TRBJ1-1; no reliable D call. Trimming pared 7 bases from V and 1 base from J, leaving 10 bases between. This CDR3 has 13 residues. Germline CDR1 is SEHNR and CDR2 is FQNEAQ (reference sequence). CDR3 DNA sequence: TGTGCCAGCATACGGGAAGCGAACACTGAAGCTTTCTTT. This codes for CASIREANTEAFF.

This clone was counted once. V gene TRBV2 combines with J gene TRBJ1-5; D is perhaps TRBD1 (5 bases). This CDR3 is built from 13 residues. The germline CDR1 and CDR2 sequences are SNHLY and FYNNEI. V was cut by 6 bases and J by 6 bases, with 12 bases left in between. CDR3 loop: CASRDGGPQPQHF. CDR3 DNA sequence: TGTGCCAGCAGGGACGGGGGTCCTCAGCCCCAGCATTTT.

V is TRBV30 and J is TRBJ2-2, with D possibly matching TRBD1 (6 bases). CDR1 is GTSNPN, CDR2 SVGIG, per germline (reference sequence). Between the trimmed V and J ends, which lost 1 base and 0 bases, there was a span of 18 bases. The CDR3 covers 18 residues. CDR3 nucleotide sequence: TGTGCCTGGAGTGCCCCTTCCCCCAGGGGACCGAACACCGGGGAGCTGTTTTTT. Translation: CAWSAPSPRGPNTGELFF. The whole variable domain, filled in from reference TRBV30 and TRBJ2-2, reads SQTIHQWPATLVQPVGSPLSLECTVEGTSNPNLYWYRQAAGRGLQLLFYSVGIGQISSEVPQNLSASRPQDRQFILSSKKLLLSDSGFYLCAWSAPSPRGPNTGELFFGEGSRLTVL.